This section outlines one T cell receptor beta chain sequence together with its context. Here immunoSEQ multiplex PCR was the method, and the copy in TCRdb shows in-frame clones only, minus some. The data show roughly 2.2 million clones, over 85% seen once. V was shortened by 3 bases and J by 4 bases, with 9 bases between the two germline ends. This CDR3 is 13 amino acids long. Germline CDR1 is MNHEY and CDR2 is SVGAGI. This entry belongs to a study of shared clonotypes between healthy human individuals. Turning to the study itself: Each donor's CD4 naive and CD4 memory cells filled three plates apiece, CD8 naive two, and CD8 memory one.

The receptor was isolated from a man aged 18 to 35 in good health. Some clones in this sample may be carry-over from other donors' samples. The V call is TRBV6-5, the J call TRBJ1-2; D gene unclear. The source material was naive CD4+ T cells from PBMCs. Subset here: CD45RA+ positively selected. DNA for the CDR3: TGTGCCAGCAGTTATCGGGCCGGCTATGGCTACACCTTC. Translated: CASSYRAGYGYTF.